These 8 T cell receptor beta chains share one sample of origin, sequenced in a study of cytomegalovirus exposure and HLA in healthy donors. Produced via immunoSEQ multiplex PCR; TCRdb's table is partial and in-frame only. The sample contains 150,000 or so clones, 80% to 90% of which appear only once. The sequenced material came from PBMCs. The receptor source for this set is a man between 18 and 35 years old in good health and CMV-seropositive.

The chain uses TRBV5-6 and TRBJ2-7; TRBD2 matches at 7 bases. The V and J ends lost 4 bases and 3 bases, in that order; junction bases with no gene match: 4. CDR1 is SGHDT and CDR2 is YYEEEE in the germline V gene. This CDR3 region has 13 residues. CDR3: CASSAPSGYEQYF. The CDR3 bases are TGTGCCAGCAGCGCCCCTAGCGGCTACGAGCAGTACTTC.

This chain joins TRBV5-1 and TRBJ2-7; 8 nucleotides agree with TRBD1. This CDR3 comprises 18 residues. The V gene's germline CDR1 is SGHRS and CDR2 YFSETQ. V dropped 2 bases and J dropped 0; count of bases not matched to a gene: 13. DNA of the CDR3: TGCGCCAGCAGCTTTCGCTTTTTTGACAGGGGACTCTCCTACGAGCAGTACTTC. Its protein product is CASSFRFFDRGLSYEQYF.

The CDR3 nucleotides read TGTGCCAGCAGCCCTTGGAGGAGCGGGGAGCAGTACTTC. It codes for CASSPWRSGEQYF. The rearrangement uses TRBV11-3 and TRBJ2-7, with TRBD2 as a possible D gene (6 bases). CDR1 is SGHNT, CDR2 YENEEA, per germline. V was pared by 5 bases and J by 7 bases, with 15 bases between. CDR3 size: 13 residues.

This chain joins TRBV6-6 and TRBJ1-2; weak D call: TRBD1 (6 bases). V was shortened by 6 bases and J by 6 bases, with 17 bases between the two germline ends. The length of the CDR3 is 14 residues. Germline assignment: CDR1 MNHNY and CDR2 SVGAGI (reference sequence). CDR3 in DNA: TGTGCCAGCAGAGACTCCGGGACATCTGATGGCTACACCTTC. Its protein product is CASRDSGTSDGYTF.

The rearrangement links TRBV2 to TRBJ1-2; D may be TRBD1 (5 bases). In germline, CDR1 is SNHLY, CDR2 FYNNEI. This CDR3 spans 12 amino acids. V was pared by 5 bases and J by 4 bases, with 8 bases between. Here the CDR3 DNA reads TGTGCCAGCAGTTCACAGGTCTATGGCTACACCTTC. This gives the protein CASSSQVYGYTF.

The rearrangement links TRBV30 to TRBJ2-2; D possibly corresponds to TRBD2 (6 bases). The CDR3 runs 13 residues. Germline lookup yields CDR1 GTSNPN and CDR2 SVGIG (reference sequence). V dropped 0 bases and J dropped 5 bases, with 7 bases sitting between them. Written as DNA, the CDR3 is TGTGCCTGGAGTGTACGGGGGACCGGGGAGCTGTTTTTT. Protein: CAWSVRGTGELFF. The variable domain in full, completed from reference TRBV30 and TRBJ2-2, reads SQTIHQWPATLVQPVGSPLSLECTVEGTSNPNLYWYRQAAGRGLQLLFYSVGIGQISSEVPQNLSASRPQDRQFILSSKKLLLSDSGFYLCAWSVRGTGELFFGEGSRLTVL.

This rearrangement joins TRBV2 to TRBJ2-2, with D perhaps matching TRBD1 (6 bases). Germline V gene sequence: CDR1 SNHLY, CDR2 FYNNEI. CDR3 length equals 14 residues. Trimming shortened V by 5 bases and J by 6 bases, and 13 bases separated the two germline ends. The CDR3 coding sequence is TGTGCCAGCAGTCTCCAGGGGCCACCCGGGGAGCTGTTTTTT. Its protein product is CASSLQGPPGELFF.

Written as DNA, the CDR3 is TGTGCCAGCAGCGTAGATCCCGTCCATACGCAGTATTTT. It specifies CASSVDPVHTQYF. This chain uses TRBV9 with TRBJ2-3; D is ambiguous. The CDR3 sequence is 13 residues long. The V end lost 0 bases, the J end lost 7 bases, and 9 bases lay between the germline ends. In germline, CDR1 is SGDLS, CDR2 YYNGEE. The whole variable domain, filled in from reference TRBV9 and TRBJ2-3, reads DSGVTQTPKHLITATGQRVTLRCSPRSGDLSVYWYQQSLDQGLQFLIQYYNGEERAKGNILERFSAQQFPDLHSELNLSSLELGDSALYFCASSVDPVHTQYFGPGTRLTVL.